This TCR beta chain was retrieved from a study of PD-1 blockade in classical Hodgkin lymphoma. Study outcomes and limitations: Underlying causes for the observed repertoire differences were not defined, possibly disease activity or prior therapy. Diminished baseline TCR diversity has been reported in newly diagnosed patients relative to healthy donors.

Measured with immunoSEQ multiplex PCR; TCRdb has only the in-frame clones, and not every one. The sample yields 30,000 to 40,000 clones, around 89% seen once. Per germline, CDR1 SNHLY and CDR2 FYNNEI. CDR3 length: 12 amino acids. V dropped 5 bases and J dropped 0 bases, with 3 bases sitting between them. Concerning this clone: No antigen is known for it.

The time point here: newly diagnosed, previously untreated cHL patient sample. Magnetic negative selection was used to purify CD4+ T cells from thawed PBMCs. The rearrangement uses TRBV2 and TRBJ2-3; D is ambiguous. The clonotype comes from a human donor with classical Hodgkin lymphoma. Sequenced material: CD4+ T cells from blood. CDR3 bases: TGTGCCAGCAGTCCAAGCACAGATACGCAGTATTTT. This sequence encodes CASSPSTDTQYF.